Following are 2 T cell receptor beta chains from one sample sequenced in a study of T-cell reconstitution after alpha-beta-depleted transplantation in children. The TCRbeta library was prepared with unique molecular identifiers. Using its own MiXCR run on the PCR reads, TCRdb lists one record per CDR3 protein. The data hold 250,000 to 300,000 distinct CDR3 sequences, with 11% observed a single time. The starting material was peripheral blood, obtained 180 days after TCRalphabeta/CD19-depleted stem cell transplant. These receptors were collected from a male patient under 10 years old who had a stem cell transplant for chronic granulomatous disease, so the T cells may come from the graft donor.

This clonotype was recorded many times. The chain combines TRBV21-1 with TRBJ1-4; TRBD1, the table's D call, lacks a check against the DNA. TRBV21-1 is listed as a pseudogene. The CDR3 covers 17 residues. CDR3 region: CASSKEASGTVQEKLFF. In nucleotides, the CDR3 is TGTGCCAGCAGCAAAGAAGCCTCGGGGACAGTGCAAGAAAAACTGTTTTTT.

This clonotype was seen at least ten times. The rearrangement links TRBV12-3 or TRBV12-4 to TRBJ2-7; D could derive from TRBD1 or TRBD2 (5 bases each). The CDR3 runs to 16 residues. V was shortened by 0 bases and J by 5 bases, with 17 bases between the two germline ends. CDR3 sequence (DNA): TGTGCCAGCAGTTTAGCAGGCTGGGGGTCGGTCCACGAGCAGTACTTC. As protein: CASSLAGWGSVHEQYF.